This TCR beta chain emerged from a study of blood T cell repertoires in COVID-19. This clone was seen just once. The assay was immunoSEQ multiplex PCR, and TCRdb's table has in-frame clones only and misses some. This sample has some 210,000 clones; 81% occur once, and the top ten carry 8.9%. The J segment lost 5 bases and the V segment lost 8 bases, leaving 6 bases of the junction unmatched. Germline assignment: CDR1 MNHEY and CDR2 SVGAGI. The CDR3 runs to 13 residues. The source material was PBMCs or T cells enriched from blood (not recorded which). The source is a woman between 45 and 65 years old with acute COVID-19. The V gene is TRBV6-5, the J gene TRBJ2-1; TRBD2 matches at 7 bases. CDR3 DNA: TGTGCCAGCGAAAATCGGGGGGACAATGAGCAGTTCTTC. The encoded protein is CASENRGDNEQFF.